This T cell receptor beta chain was sequenced during a study of T cells after yellow fever vaccination. Study results and limitations: Abundant clonotypes from the bulk population could have been carried over as contaminants into FACS-sorted repertoires. A minor fraction of clonotypes spanned both CD4 and CD8 compartments. By day 5 rather than day 15, the secondary response had peaked, though it was weaker.

TCR cDNA, made by 5'RACE template switching, carried an added universal primer site and UMIs. TCRdb called the 5' RACE reads again in MiXCR, with one record for every CDR3 protein. In the table there are fewer than 650,000 distinct CDR3 sequences, 21% of which are singletons. The length of the CDR3 is 11 residues. The V end lost 7 bases, the J end lost 12 bases, and 13 bases lay between the germline ends. Germline loops: CDR1 MNHEY, CDR2 SVGEGT. The sample holds a few counts of this clonotype. The antigen remains unidentified. The sequence was collected from a man aged 18 to 35 who received the YFV17D yellow fever vaccine. The rearrangement uses TRBV6-2 or TRBV6-3 and TRBJ2-1; weak D call: TRBD1 (5 bases). Material: PBMCs, obtained about 21 days after the first yellow fever vaccination. CDR3: CASTQGLAQFF. DNA of the CDR3: TGTGCCAGCACCCAGGGTTTGGCGCAGTTCTTC.